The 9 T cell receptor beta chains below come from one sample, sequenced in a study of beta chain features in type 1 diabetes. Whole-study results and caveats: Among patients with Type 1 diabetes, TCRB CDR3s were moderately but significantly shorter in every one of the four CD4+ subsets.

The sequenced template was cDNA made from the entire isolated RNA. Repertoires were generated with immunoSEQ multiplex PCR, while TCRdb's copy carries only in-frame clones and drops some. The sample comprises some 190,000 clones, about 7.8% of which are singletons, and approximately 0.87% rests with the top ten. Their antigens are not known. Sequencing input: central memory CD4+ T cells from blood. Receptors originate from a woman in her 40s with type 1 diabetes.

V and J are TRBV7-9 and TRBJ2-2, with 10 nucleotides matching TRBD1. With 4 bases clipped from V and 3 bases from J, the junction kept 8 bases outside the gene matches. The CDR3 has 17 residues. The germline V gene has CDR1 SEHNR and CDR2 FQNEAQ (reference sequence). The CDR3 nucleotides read TGTGCCAGCAGCTCCCCTCTGGGGACAGGGGACACCGGGGAGCTGTTTTTT. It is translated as CASSSPLGTGDTGELFF. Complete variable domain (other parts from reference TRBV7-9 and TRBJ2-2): DTGVSQNPRHKITKRGQNVTFRCDPISEHNRLYWYRQTLGQGPEFLTYFQNEAQLEKSRLLSDRFSAERPKGSFSTLEIQRTEQGDSAMYLCASSSPLGTGDTGELFFGEGSRLTVL.

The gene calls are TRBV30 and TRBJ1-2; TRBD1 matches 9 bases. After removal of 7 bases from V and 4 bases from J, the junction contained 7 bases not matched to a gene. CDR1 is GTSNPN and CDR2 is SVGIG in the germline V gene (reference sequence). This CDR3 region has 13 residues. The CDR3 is CASTQQGAYGYTF. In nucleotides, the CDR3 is TGTGCCTCGACTCAACAGGGGGCCTATGGCTACACCTTC.

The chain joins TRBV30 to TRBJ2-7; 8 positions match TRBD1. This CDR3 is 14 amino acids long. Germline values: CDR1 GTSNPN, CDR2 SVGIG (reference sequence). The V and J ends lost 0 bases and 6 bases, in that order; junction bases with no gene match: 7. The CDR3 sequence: CAWSVGGRGLEQYF. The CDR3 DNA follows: TGTGCCTGGAGTGTAGGCGGCAGGGGGCTCGAGCAGTACTTC.

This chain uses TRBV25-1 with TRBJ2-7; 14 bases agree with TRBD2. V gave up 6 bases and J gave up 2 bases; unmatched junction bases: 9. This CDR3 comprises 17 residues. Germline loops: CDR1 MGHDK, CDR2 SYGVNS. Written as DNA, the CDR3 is TGTGCCAGCAGGGAAATTTTGGGACTAGCGGGAGCCTACGAGCAGTACTTC. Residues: CASREILGLAGAYEQYF.

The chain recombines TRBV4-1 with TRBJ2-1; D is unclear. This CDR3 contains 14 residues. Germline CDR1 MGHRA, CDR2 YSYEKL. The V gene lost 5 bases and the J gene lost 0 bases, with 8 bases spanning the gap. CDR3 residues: CASSGRSSYNEQFF. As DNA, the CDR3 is TGCGCCAGCAGCGGTCGGAGCTCCTACAATGAGCAGTTCTTC.

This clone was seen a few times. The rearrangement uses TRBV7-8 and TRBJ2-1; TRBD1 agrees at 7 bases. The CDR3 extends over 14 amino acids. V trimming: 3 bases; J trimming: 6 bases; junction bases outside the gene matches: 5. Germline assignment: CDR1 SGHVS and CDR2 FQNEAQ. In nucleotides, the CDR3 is TGTGCCAGCAGCTTGGGTAGGGGGCTCAATGAGCAGTTCTTC. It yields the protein CASSLGRGLNEQFF. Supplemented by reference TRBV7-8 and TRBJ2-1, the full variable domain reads GAGVSQSPRYKVAKRGQDVALRCDPISGHVSLFWYQQALGQGPEFLTYFQNEAQLDKSGLPSDRFFAERPEGSVSTLKIQRTQQEDSAVYLCASSLGRGLNEQFFGPGTRLTVL.

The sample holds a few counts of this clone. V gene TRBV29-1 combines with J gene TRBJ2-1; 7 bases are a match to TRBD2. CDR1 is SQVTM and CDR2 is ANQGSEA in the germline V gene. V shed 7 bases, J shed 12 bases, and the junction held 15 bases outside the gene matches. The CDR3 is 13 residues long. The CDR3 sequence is CSGGLLLGGMQFF. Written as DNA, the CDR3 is TGCAGCGGGGGTCTTCTTTTGGGGGGGATGCAGTTCTTC.

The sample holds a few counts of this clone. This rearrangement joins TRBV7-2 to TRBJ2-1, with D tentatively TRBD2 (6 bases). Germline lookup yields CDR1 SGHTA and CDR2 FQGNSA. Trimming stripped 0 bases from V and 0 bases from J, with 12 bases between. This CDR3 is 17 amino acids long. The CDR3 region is CASSLARASDSYNEQFF. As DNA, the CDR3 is TGTGCCAGCAGCTTAGCGCGGGCTAGCGACTCCTACAATGAGCAGTTCTTC.

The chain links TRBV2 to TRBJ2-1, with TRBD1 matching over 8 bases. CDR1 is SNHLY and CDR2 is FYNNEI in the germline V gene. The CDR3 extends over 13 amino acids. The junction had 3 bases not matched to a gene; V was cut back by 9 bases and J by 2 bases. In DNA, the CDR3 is TGTGCCAGTGAGACAGGGGCCTACAATGAGCAGTTCTTC. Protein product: CASETGAYNEQFF. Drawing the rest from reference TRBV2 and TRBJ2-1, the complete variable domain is EPEVTQTPSHQVTQMGQEVILRCVPISNHLYFYWYRQILGQKVEFLVSFYNNEISEKSEIFDDQFSVERPDGSNFTLKIRSTKLEDSAMYFCASETGAYNEQFFGPGTRLTVL.